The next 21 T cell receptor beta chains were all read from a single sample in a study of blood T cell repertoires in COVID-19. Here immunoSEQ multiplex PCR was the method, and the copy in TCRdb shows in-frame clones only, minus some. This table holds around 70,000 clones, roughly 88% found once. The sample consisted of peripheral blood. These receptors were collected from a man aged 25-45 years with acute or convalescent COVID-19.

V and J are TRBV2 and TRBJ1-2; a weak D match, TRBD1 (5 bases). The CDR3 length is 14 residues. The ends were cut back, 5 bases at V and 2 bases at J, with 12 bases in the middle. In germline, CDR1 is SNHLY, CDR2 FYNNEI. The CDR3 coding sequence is TGTGCCAGCAGTCGAGATGGGGGGAACTATGGCTACACCTTC. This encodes CASSRDGGNYGYTF.

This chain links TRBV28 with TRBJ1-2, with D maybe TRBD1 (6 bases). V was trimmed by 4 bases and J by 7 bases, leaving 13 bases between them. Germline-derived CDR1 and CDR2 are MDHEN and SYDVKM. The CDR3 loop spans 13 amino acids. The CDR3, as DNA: TGTGCCAGCAGTTCCGGACAGACTTTTGGCTACACCTTC. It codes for CASSSGQTFGYTF.

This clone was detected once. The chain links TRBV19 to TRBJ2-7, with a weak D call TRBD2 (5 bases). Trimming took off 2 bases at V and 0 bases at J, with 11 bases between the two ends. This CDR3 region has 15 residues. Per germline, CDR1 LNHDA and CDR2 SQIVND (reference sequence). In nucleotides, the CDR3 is TGTGCCAGTAGTATAACAGCGGTGATCTCCTACGAGCAGTACTTC. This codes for CASSITAVISYEQYF.

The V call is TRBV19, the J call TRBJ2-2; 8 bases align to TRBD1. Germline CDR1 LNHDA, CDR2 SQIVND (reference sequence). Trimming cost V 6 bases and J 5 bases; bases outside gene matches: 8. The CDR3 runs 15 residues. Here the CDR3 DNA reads TGTGCCAGTAGGCTACGAGGACAGGGAACCGGGGAGCTGTTTTTT. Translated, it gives CASRLRGQGTGELFF.

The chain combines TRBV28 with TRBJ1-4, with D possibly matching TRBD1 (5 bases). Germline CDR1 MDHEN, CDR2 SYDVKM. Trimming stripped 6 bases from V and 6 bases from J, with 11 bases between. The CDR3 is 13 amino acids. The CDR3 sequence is CASRFRVDEKLFF. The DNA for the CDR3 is TGTGCCAGCAGGTTCAGGGTGGATGAAAAACTGTTTTTT.

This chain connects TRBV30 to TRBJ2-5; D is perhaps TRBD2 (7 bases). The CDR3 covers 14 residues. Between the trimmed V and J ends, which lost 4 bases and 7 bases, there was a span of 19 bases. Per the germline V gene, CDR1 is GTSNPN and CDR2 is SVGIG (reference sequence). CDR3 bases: TGTGCCTGGATGAACAGCGGACAGCGGGGGACCCAGTACTTC. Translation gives CAWMNSGQRGTQYF.

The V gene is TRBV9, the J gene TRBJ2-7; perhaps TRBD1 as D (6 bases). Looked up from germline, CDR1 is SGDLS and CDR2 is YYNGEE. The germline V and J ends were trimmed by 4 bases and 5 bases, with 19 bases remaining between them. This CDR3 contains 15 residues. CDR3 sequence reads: CASSPNDRTGNEQYF. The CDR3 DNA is TGTGCCAGCAGCCCAAATGACAGGACGGGGAACGAGCAGTACTTC.

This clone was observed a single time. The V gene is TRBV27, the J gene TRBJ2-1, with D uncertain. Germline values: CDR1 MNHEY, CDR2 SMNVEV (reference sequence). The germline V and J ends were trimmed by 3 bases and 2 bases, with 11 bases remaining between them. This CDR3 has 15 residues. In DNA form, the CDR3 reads TGTGCCAGCAGTTTTAAAGAACTCCCCTACAATGAGCAGTTCTTC. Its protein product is CASSFKELPYNEQFF.

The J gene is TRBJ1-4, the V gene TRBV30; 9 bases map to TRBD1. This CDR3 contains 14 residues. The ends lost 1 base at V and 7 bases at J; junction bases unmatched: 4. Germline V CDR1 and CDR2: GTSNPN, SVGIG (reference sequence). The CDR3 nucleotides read TGTGCCTGGAGTGCGGGACAGGGAGGTGAAAAACTGTTTTTT. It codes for CAWSAGQGGEKLFF.

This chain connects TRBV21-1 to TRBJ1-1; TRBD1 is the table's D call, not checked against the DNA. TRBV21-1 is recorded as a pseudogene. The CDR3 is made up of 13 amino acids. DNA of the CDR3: TGTGCCAGCAGCATGACAGAGCGCACTGAAGCTTTCTTT. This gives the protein CASSMTERTEAFF.

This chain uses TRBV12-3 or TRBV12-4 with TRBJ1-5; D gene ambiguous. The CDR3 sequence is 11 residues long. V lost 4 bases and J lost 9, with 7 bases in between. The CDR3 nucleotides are TGTGCCAGCAGTTCAGGAGGGCCCCAGCATTTT. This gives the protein CASSSGGPQHF.

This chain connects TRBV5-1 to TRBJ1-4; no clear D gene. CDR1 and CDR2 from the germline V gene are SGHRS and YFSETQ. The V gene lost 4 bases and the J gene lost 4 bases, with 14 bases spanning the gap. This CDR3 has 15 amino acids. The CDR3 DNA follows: TGCGCCAGCAGCCTGCAAGTCGGGATTAATGAAAAACTGTTTTTT. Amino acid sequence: CASSLQVGINEKLFF.

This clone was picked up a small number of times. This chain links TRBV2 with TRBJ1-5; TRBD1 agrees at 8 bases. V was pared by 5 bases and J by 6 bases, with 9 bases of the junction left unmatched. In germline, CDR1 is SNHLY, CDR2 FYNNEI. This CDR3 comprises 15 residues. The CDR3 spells CASSRRGQVGQPQHF. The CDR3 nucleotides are TGTGCCAGCAGTCGACGGGGACAGGTTGGTCAGCCCCAGCATTTT.

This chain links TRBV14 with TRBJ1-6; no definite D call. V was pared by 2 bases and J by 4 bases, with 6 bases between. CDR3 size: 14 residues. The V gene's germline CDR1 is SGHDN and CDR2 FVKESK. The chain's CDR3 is CASSQRGYNSPLHF. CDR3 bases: TGTGCCAGCAGCCAACGGGGATATAATTCACCCCTCCACTTT.

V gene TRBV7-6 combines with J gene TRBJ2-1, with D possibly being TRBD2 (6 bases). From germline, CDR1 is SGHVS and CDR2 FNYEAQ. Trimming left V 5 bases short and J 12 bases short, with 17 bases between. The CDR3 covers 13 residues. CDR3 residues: CASSPRTLEGQFF. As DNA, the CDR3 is TGTGCCAGCAGCCCCCGGACCCTGGAGGGGCAGTTCTTC.

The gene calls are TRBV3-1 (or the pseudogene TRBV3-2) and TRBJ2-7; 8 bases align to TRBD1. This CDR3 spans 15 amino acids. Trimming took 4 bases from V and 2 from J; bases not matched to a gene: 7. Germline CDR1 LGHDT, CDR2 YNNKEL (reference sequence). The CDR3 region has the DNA TGTGCCAGCAGCCCAGACAGGGGCGCAACCTACGAGCAGTACTTC. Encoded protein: CASSPDRGATYEQYF.

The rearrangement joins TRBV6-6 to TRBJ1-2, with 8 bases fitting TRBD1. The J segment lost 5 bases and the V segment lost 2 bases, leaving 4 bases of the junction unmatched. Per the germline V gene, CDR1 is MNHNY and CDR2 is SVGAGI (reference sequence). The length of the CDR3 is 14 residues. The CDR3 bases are TGTGCCAGCAGTTACCAGGGGGCCGGTTATGGCTACACCTTC. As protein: CASSYQGAGYGYTF.

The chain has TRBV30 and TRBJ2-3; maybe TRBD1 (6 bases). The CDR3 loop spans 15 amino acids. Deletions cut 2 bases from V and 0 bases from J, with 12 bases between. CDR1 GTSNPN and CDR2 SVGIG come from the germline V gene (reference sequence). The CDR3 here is CAWSIMGASTDTQYF. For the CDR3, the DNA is TGTGCCTGGAGTATTATGGGGGCGAGCACAGATACGCAGTATTTT.

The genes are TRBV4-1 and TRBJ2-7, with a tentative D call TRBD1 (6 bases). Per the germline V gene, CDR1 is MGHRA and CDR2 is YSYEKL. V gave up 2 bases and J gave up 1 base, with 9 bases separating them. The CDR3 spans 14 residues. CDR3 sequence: CASSQIGQSYEQYF. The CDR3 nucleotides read TGCGCCAGCAGCCAAATAGGACAGTCCTACGAGCAGTACTTC.

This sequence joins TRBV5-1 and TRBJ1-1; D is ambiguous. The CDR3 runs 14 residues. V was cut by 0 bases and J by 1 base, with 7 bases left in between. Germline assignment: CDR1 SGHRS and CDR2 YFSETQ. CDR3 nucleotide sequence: TGCGCCAGCAGCTTGGTGGCAGGGAACACTGAAGCTTTCTTT. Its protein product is CASSLVAGNTEAFF.

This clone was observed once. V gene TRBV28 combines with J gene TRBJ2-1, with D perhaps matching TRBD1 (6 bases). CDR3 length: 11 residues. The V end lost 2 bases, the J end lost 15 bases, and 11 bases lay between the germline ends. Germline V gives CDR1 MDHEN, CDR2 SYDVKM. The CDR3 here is CASSLSRGRFF. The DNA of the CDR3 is TGTGCCAGCAGTTTAAGTAGGGGGAGGTTCTTC.